A single sample is the source of the 30 T cell receptor beta chains below, sequenced in a study of beta chain features in type 1 diabetes. Every isolated RNA sample was fully reverse transcribed, so sequencing captured expressed TCRB transcripts. Assay used: immunoSEQ multiplex PCR; TCRdb lists only in-frame clones, some missing. The sample gives around 240,000 clones, 9% to 10% of which show up once; 0.03% to 0.04% is in the top ten. Specimen: naive CD4+ T cells from blood. All receptors derive from a woman between 18 and 30 years old in good health.

This clone showed up just a few times. CDR3 sequence reads: CASSLTGLGSPLHF. In DNA form, the CDR3 reads TGTGCCAGCAGCTTAACAGGGTTAGGATCACCCCTCCACTTT. The chain joins TRBV7-9 to TRBJ1-6; tentatively, D is TRBD1 (6 bases). V was clipped by 2 bases and J by 10 bases, with 12 bases between them. Germline CDR1 and CDR2: SEHNR and FQNEAQ (reference sequence). The CDR3 is 14 residues long.

J is TRBJ1-2 and V is TRBV7-8, with a possible D match to TRBD1 (5 bases). The germline CDR1 and CDR2 sequences are SGHVS and FQNEAQ. The length of the CDR3 is 16 residues. V was clipped by 6 bases and J by 1 base, with 18 bases between them. The CDR3 spells CASRPDRVGDNYGYTF. In DNA, the CDR3 is TGTGCCAGCAGGCCGGACCGTGTAGGGGATAACTATGGCTACACCTTC.

J is TRBJ1-1 and V is TRBV29-1, with D maybe TRBD1 (6 bases). The germline CDR1 and CDR2 sequences are SQVTM and ANQGSEA. V was pared by 4 bases and J by 1 base, with 10 bases between. The CDR3 runs to 13 residues. CDR3 sequence: CSVARQANTEAFF. DNA of the CDR3: TGCAGCGTTGCGAGACAGGCGAACACTGAAGCTTTCTTT.

This clone was recorded a few times. This rearrangement joins TRBV4-2 to TRBJ1-1, with D maybe TRBD1 (6 bases). This CDR3 is built from 15 residues. CDR1 is LGHNA and CDR2 is YNFKEQ in the germline V gene. The V end was cut by 3 bases, the J end by 5 bases, with 16 bases between. The CDR3 DNA reads as TGTGCCAGCAGCCAGGCCAAACAGGGCTATACTGAAGCTTTCTTT. Its protein is CASSQAKQGYTEAFF.

This clone was counted between two and nine times. The V call is TRBV5-1, the J call TRBJ2-1; no definite D call. Germline V gives CDR1 SGHRS, CDR2 YFSETQ. Deletions cut 1 base from V and 0 bases from J, with 11 bases between. The CDR3 is 16 residues long. CDR3 bases: TGCGCCAGCAGCTTGCTAGGTTCAAGCTCCTACAATGAGCAGTTCTTC. Protein: CASSLLGSSSYNEQFF. The full variable domain, rest sourced from reference TRBV5-1 and TRBJ2-1, is KAGVTQTPRYLIKTRGQQVTLSCSPISGHRSVSWYQQTPGQGLQFLFEYFSETQRNKGNFPGRFSGRQFSNSRSEMNVSTLELGDSALYLCASSLLGSSSYNEQFFGPGTRLTVL.

This clone was found a few times. V usage is TRBV6-5 and J usage is TRBJ2-7; D is perhaps TRBD2 (5 bases). The CDR3 runs 16 residues. V was cut by 0 bases and J by 1 base, with 13 bases left in between. CDR1 and CDR2 from the germline V gene are MNHEY and SVGAGI. Here the CDR3 DNA reads TGTGCCAGCAGTTACTCCTATAAGCGGTCGTCCTACGAGCAGTACTTC. It yields the protein CASSYSYKRSSYEQYF.

The CDR3 DNA is TGTGCCAGCAGCTTAGGGCGGGGGAACCTTAACAATGAGCAGTTCTTC. It is translated as CASSLGRGNLNNEQFF. The chain couples TRBV11-2 to TRBJ2-1; TRBD2 aligns across 7 bases. V lost 1 base and J lost 5; bases outside the gene matches: 8. Germline lookup yields CDR1 SGHAT and CDR2 FQNNGV. There are 16 residues in the CDR3.

A few counts support this clone. The V gene is TRBV7-3, the J gene TRBJ2-1; 7 bases fit TRBD2. The CDR3 loop spans 15 amino acids. Germline values: CDR1 SGHTA, CDR2 FQGTGA. Trimming removed 2 bases from V and 1 base from J; junction bases left unmatched: 2. CDR3 DNA: TGTGCCAGCAGCTTACAAGCGGGGTCCTACAATGAGCAGTTCTTC. Amino acid sequence: CASSLQAGSYNEQFF.

This clone has only one observation. This chain's CDR3 is CASSYGVRGTEAFF. CDR3 in DNA: TGTGCCAGCAGTTACGGGGTAAGGGGCACTGAAGCTTTCTTT. V usage is TRBV6-5 and J usage is TRBJ1-1, with D possibly TRBD1 on 5 matching bases. The CDR3 loop spans 14 amino acids. Per germline, CDR1 MNHEY and CDR2 SVGAGI. V lost 2 bases to trimming and J lost 4 bases, with 11 bases between them.

The chain is built from TRBV7-6 and TRBJ2-1, with 15 bases that match TRBD2. Germline lookup yields CDR1 SGHVS and CDR2 FNYEAQ. The CDR3 spans 20 residues. V lost 3 bases, J lost 0 bases, and 9 bases stayed unmatched. Here the CDR3 DNA reads TGTGCCAGCAGCTTGTCGGGACTAGCGGGGGGACCTAGCTCCTACAATGAGCAGTTCTTC. This sequence encodes CASSLSGLAGGPSSYNEQFF.

This clone turned up a few times. The chain couples TRBV7-2 to TRBJ2-5, with 11 bases aligning to TRBD1. There are 15 residues in the CDR3. Per the germline V gene, CDR1 is SGHTA and CDR2 is FQGNSA. After removal of 5 bases from V and 1 base from J, the junction contained 3 bases not matched to a gene. The CDR3, as DNA: TGTGCCAGCAGCCCGGGGACAGGGGGCCAAGAGACCCAGTACTTC. The encoded protein is CASSPGTGGQETQYF.

This clone has a count of ten or more. The chain recombines TRBV15 with TRBJ2-3; no clear D. Germline V gives CDR1 LNHNV, CDR2 YYDKDF (reference sequence). The length of the CDR3 is 14 residues. The germline V and J ends were trimmed by 0 bases and 8 bases, with 12 bases remaining between them. The CDR3, as DNA: TGTGCCACCAGCAGAGATGTGGCGGCTGGTACGCAGTATTTT. Encoded protein: CATSRDVAAGTQYF. The full variable domain, completed using reference TRBV15 and TRBJ2-3, is DAMVIQNPRYQVTQFGKPVTLSCSQTLNHNVMYWYQQKSSQAPKLLFHYYDKDFNNEADTPDNFQSRRPNTSFCFLDIRSPGLGDTAMYLCATSRDVAAGTQYFGPGTRLTVL.

This chain joins TRBV2 and TRBJ2-3; D not resolved. The germline gives CDR1 SNHLY, CDR2 FYNNEI. The CDR3 consists of 13 residues. V lost 3 bases, J lost 4 bases, and 8 bases lay in between. The CDR3 reads CASSDTVSDTQYF. The CDR3 DNA sequence: TGTGCCAGCAGTGACACTGTTTCAGATACGCAGTATTTT.

In its sample, this clone was seen a few times. V is TRBV6-1 and J is TRBJ2-7, with a possible D match to TRBD2 (5 bases). The CDR3 contains 14 residues. Per germline, CDR1 MNHNS and CDR2 SASEGT. Trimming pared 4 bases from V and 1 base from J, leaving 11 bases between. The CDR3 here is CASSAWTGSYEQYF. In DNA, the CDR3 is TGTGCCAGCAGTGCTTGGACGGGGTCCTACGAGCAGTACTTC.

In its sample, this clone was seen a few times. This chain uses TRBV10-3 with TRBJ2-5; 10 positions match TRBD1. V gave up 3 bases and J gave up 0 bases; unmatched junction bases: 7. Germline V CDR1 and CDR2: ENHRY, SYGVKD. This CDR3 has 17 residues. The CDR3 sequence is CAISDPPGQGNQETQYF. CDR3 nucleotides: TGTGCCATCAGTGACCCACCGGGACAGGGGAACCAAGAGACCCAGTACTTC.

This chain joins TRBV30 and TRBJ1-2; possibly TRBD1 for D (5 bases). Germline assignment: CDR1 GTSNPN and CDR2 SVGIG (reference sequence). The CDR3 loop spans 14 amino acids. Deletions cut 0 bases from V and 7 bases from J, with 15 bases between. Here the CDR3 reads CAWSVQRGSGGYTF. The DNA of the CDR3 is TGTGCCTGGAGTGTACAAAGGGGATCGGGTGGCTACACCTTC.

This clone was detected only a few times. This chain joins TRBV19 and TRBJ1-6, with D perhaps matching TRBD1 (5 bases). Germline lookup yields CDR1 LNHDA and CDR2 SQIVND (reference sequence). The length of the CDR3 is 17 residues. V lost 1 base and J 8 bases, leaving 18 bases between the germline ends. The CDR3 region has the DNA TGTGCCAGTAGTATAGTGCTTCGGCAGGGTTTGGATTCACCCCTCCACTTT. It is translated as CASSIVLRQGLDSPLHF.

The rearrangement joins TRBV18 to TRBJ1-1; the D gene is possibly TRBD1 (5 bases). The CDR3 covers 16 residues. The germline CDR1 and CDR2 sequences are KGHSH and LQKENI. V was clipped by 1 base and J by 5 bases, with 17 bases between them. CDR3 sequence reads: CASSPQPRQRHTEAFF. CDR3 in DNA: TGTGCCAGCTCACCACAGCCGCGACAGCGACATACTGAAGCTTTCTTT.

This clone has just a few counts. The chain couples TRBV28 to TRBJ1-2; D is possibly TRBD1 (6 bases). The CDR3 is 13 amino acids. CDR1 is MDHEN, CDR2 SYDVKM, per germline. V shed 2 bases and J shed 7 bases, with 11 bases lying between them. CDR3 region: CASSLQGTGGYTF. Here the CDR3 DNA reads TGTGCCAGCAGTTTACAGGGGACGGGTGGCTACACCTTC.

The chain uses TRBV7-6 and TRBJ2-1, with 9 bases that match TRBD1. V gave up 1 base and J gave up 5 bases; unmatched junction bases: 9. Germline CDR1 and CDR2: SGHVS and FNYEAQ. The CDR3 totals 17 residues. CDR3 in DNA: TGTGCCAGCAGCTTAGGGAGGGACAGGGCAATAGACAATGAGCAGTTCTTC. Protein: CASSLGRDRAIDNEQFF.

This clone came up a few times. The rearrangement uses TRBV30 and TRBJ1-4; D is possibly TRBD1 (5 bases). The germline CDR1 and CDR2 sequences are GTSNPN and SVGIG (reference sequence). This CDR3 region has 13 residues. Trimming took off 7 bases at V and 5 bases at J, with 14 bases between the two ends. CDR3: CASKTDRNEKLFF. CDR3 nucleotide sequence: TGTGCCTCCAAGACAGACCGAAATGAAAAACTGTTTTTT.

At least ten counts were recorded for this clone. This chain joins TRBV14 and TRBJ2-3; no clear D. This CDR3 is 13 amino acids long. Germline V gene lookup returns CDR1 SGHDN and CDR2 FVKESK. V lost 1 base, J lost 6 bases, and 8 bases lay in between. DNA of the CDR3: TGTGCCAGCAGCCAAGGGCGGTCGGATACGCAGTATTTT. Its translation is CASSQGRSDTQYF.

The chain links TRBV7-9 to TRBJ1-2; 8 bases are shared with TRBD1. The CDR3 consists of 12 residues. Germline CDR1 and CDR2: SEHNR and FQNEAQ (reference sequence). Trimming cost V 5 bases and J 8 bases; bases outside gene matches: 4. CDR3 loop: CASSDRGVGYTF. DNA for the CDR3: TGTGCCAGCAGCGACAGGGGCGTAGGCTACACCTTC.

The genes are TRBV9 and TRBJ1-2; D is undetermined. V lost 0 bases and J lost 8, with 8 bases in between. Germline V gives CDR1 SGDLS, CDR2 YYNGEE. The CDR3 covers 12 residues. The CDR3 is CASSVDESGYTF. In DNA form, the CDR3 reads TGTGCCAGCAGCGTAGATGAGTCCGGCTACACCTTC.

This clone was detected a few times. A junction end diverges from the germline sequence, so it may reflect a read error. J is TRBJ1-1 and V is TRBV15, with D unresolved. The CDR3 runs to 13 residues. Germline-derived CDR1 and CDR2 are LNHNV and YYDKDF (reference sequence). CDR3 nucleotide sequence: TGTGCCACCAGCCGAGACGTAAGCCGAGAAGCTTTCTTT. This sequence encodes CATSRDVSREAFF.

As for this clone: The identical CDR3 is also encoded by other nucleotide sequences in the sample. J is TRBJ1-1 and V is TRBV6-5; TRBD1 might be the D (5 bases). V lost 6 bases and J lost 4, with 9 bases in between. The CDR3 length is 12 residues. Per the germline V gene, CDR1 is MNHEY and CDR2 is SVGAGI. CDR3 sequence reads: CASSSGGTEAFF. The CDR3 region has the DNA TGTGCCAGCAGCAGCGGGGGCACTGAAGCTTTCTTT.

This chain links TRBV6-5 with TRBJ2-1; TRBD1 might be the D (5 bases). In germline, CDR1 is MNHEY, CDR2 SVGAGI. CDR3 length: 14 residues. Trimming took 6 bases from V and 7 from J, leaving 16 bases between them. The CDR3 reads CASRSGWGENEQFF. The DNA for the CDR3 is TGTGCCAGCAGGTCAGGGTGGGGTGAGAATGAGCAGTTCTTC.

V and J are TRBV27 and TRBJ2-1, with D tentatively TRBD2 (6 bases). V was cut by 5 bases and J by 1 base, with 21 bases left in between. The CDR3 extends over 18 amino acids. CDR1 and CDR2 from the germline V gene are MNHEY and SMNVEV (reference sequence). The CDR3 DNA sequence: TGTGCCAGCAGTCCTAAATCGATTCCGGGAGCGTCCTACAATGAGCAGTTCTTC. Translating it yields CASSPKSIPGASYNEQFF.

The CDR3 bases are TGTGCCAGTAGTATGTCGGGGAACACTGAAGCTTTCTTT. Its protein product is CASSMSGNTEAFF. The J gene is TRBJ1-1, the V gene TRBV19; D ambiguous. This CDR3 comprises 13 residues. Trimming left V 3 bases short and J 1 base short, with 6 bases between. In germline, CDR1 is LNHDA, CDR2 SQIVND (reference sequence).

V gene TRBV5-1 combines with J gene TRBJ2-4; tentatively, D is TRBD1 (6 bases). The V gene lost 0 bases and the J gene lost 4 bases, with 14 bases spanning the gap. The CDR3 has 16 amino acids. The germline CDR1 and CDR2 sequences are SGHRS and YFSETQ. CDR3 protein: CASSLEFRTAKNIQYF. The CDR3 nucleotides are TGCGCCAGCAGCTTGGAATTTCGGACAGCTAAAAACATTCAGTACTTC.